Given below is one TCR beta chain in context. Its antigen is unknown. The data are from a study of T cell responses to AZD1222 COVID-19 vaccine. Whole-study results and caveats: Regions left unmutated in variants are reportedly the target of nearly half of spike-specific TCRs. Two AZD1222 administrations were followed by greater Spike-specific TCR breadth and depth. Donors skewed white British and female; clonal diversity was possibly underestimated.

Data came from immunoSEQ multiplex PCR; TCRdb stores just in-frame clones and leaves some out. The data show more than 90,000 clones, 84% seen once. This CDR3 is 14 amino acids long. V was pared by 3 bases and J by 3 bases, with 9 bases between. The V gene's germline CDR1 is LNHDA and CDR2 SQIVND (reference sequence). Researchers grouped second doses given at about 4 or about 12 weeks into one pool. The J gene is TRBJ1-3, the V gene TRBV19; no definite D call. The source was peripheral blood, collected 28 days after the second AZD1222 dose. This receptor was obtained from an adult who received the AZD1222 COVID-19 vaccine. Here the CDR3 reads CASSIARRGNTIYF. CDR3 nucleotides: TGTGCCAGTAGTATCGCCAGGCGTGGAAACACCATATATTTT.